Presented here are 3 T cell receptor beta chains from one specimen sequenced in a study of patients and donors after allogeneic stem cell transplantation. TCRdb used MiXCR to reprocess the RT-PCR reads, holding one entry per CDR3 protein. The data hold about 160,000 distinct CDR3 sequences, with 20% to 25% observed a single time. Sample: blood, either unsorted or a sorted T cell fraction (not recorded which). These receptors were taken from a human donor who was either an allogeneic HSCT recipient or a stem cell or donor lymphocyte infusion donor (not recorded which). It is not recorded whose cells these are; they may come from a transplant donor.

A few counts support this clonotype. The chain joins TRBV12-3 or TRBV12-4 to TRBJ1-1; D might be TRBD1 (5 bases). Trimming stripped 7 bases from V and 3 bases from J, with 15 bases between. The CDR3 runs 14 residues. The CDR3 nucleotides are TGTGCCAGCAATCTCCAGGGTCCGGACACTGAAGCTTTCTTT. Translating it yields CASNLQGPDTEAFF.

With regard to this clonotype: At one end the junction does not follow the germline gene, possibly because of a read error. The gene calls are TRBV6-1 and TRBJ1-1; D is unresolved. In germline, CDR1 is MNHNS, CDR2 SASEGT. CDR3 size: 13 residues. CDR3 nucleotide sequence: TGTGCCAGCAGTGAATTGGGAAGGACTGAAGTTTTCTTT. This codes for CASSELGRTEVFF.

The chain is built from TRBV5-1 and TRBJ2-1; 12 bases fit TRBD2. The CDR3 runs to 16 residues. The germline CDR1 and CDR2 sequences are SGHRS and YFSETQ. The junction had 2 bases not matched to a gene; V was cut back by 0 bases and J by 4 bases. The DNA for the CDR3 is TGCGCCAGCAGCTTGGCCCTAGCGGGAGGGTACAATGAGCAGTTCTTC. This sequence encodes CASSLALAGGYNEQFF.